This T cell receptor (beta chain) was identified during a study of tumor-infiltrating lymphocytes in primary liver carcinoma. Study-level information: Samples returned roughly 3.65 to 8 million productive TCRbeta reads, a yield that was similar across tissue types. Findings of the study overall: Against blood, tumors held a significantly higher top-250-clone fraction (p = 0.039).

Worth noting for this clonotype: Its antigen is not identified.

The source of the blood RNA was unsorted whole blood, and germline DNA was extracted as well. V was clipped by 9 bases and J by 7 bases, with 18 bases between them. The CDR3 sequence is 14 residues long. CDR1 MNHNS and CDR2 SASEGT come from the germline V gene. Total RNA amounting to 500 ng was the source from which TCR beta cDNA was made with a constant-region primer. Generation of the TCR beta libraries relied on three nested multiplex PCR rounds using slightly modified ARM-PCR. With TRBV1-TRBV30 forward primers and a C-beta reverse primer, the first two PCR rounds were run for approximately 10 cycles each. TCRdb processed the multiplex PCR reads anew with MiXCR; each CDR3 protein has one entry. The sample yields 200,000 or so distinct CDR3 sequences, almost 65% seen once.

The TCR comes from a woman aged 55-75 years with primary liver carcinoma and hepatitis B virus infection. This chain links TRBV6-1 with TRBJ1-4; D not certain. The sequenced material came from peripheral blood. The CDR3 here is CASTRCRASEKLFF. Here the CDR3 DNA reads TGTGCCAGTACCAGATGCCGGGCTAGTGAAAAACTGTTTTTT.